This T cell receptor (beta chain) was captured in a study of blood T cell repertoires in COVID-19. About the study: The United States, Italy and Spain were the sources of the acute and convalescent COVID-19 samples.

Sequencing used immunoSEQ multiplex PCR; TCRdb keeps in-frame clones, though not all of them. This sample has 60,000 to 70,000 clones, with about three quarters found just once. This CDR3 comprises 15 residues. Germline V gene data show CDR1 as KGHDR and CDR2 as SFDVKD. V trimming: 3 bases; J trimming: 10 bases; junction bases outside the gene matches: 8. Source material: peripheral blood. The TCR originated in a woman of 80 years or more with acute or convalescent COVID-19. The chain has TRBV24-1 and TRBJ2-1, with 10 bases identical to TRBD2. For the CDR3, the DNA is TGTGCCACCAGTGATAAGCGGGAGGGGCGGAGGGAGCAGTTCTTC. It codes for CATSDKREGRREQFF.